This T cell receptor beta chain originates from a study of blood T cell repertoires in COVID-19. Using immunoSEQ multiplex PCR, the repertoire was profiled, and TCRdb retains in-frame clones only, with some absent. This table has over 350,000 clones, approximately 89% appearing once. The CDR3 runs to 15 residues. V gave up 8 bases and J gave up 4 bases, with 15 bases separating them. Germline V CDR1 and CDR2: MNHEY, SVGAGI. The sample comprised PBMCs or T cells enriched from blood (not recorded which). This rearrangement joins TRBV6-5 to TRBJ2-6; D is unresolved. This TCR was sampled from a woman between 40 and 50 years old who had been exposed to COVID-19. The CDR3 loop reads CASLAAATGANVLTF. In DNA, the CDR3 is TGTGCCAGCTTAGCAGCTGCGACCGGGGCCAACGTCCTGACTTTC.